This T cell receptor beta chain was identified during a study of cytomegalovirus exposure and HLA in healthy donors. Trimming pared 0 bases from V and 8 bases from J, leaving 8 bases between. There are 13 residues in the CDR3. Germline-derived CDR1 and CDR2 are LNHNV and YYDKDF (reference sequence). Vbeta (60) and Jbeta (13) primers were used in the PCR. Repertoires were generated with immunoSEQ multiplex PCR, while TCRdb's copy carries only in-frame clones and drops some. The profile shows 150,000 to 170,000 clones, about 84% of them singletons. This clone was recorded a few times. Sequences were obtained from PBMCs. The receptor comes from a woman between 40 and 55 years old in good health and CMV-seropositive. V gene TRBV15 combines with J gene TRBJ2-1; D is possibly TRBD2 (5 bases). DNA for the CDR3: TGTGCCACCAGCAGAGATCACGGGGATGAGCAGTTCTTC. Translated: CATSRDHGDEQFF.